These 29 T cell receptor beta chains were sequenced from one sample in a study of T cell responses to AZD1222 COVID-19 vaccine. TCRdb's copy holds only in-frame clones and misses some; the assay was immunoSEQ multiplex PCR. The sample holds fewer than 70,000 clones, roughly 89% seen once. The input for sequencing was peripheral blood, taken on day 0 of AZD1222 vaccination. All receptors derive from an adult in good health.

This chain uses TRBV11-2 with TRBJ2-2; D not resolved. The CDR3 contains 13 residues. The germline V gene encodes CDR1 SGHAT and CDR2 FQNNGV. Trimming took off 6 bases at V and 5 bases at J, with 10 bases between the two ends. This CDR3 reads CASRPQATGELFF. CDR3 DNA sequence: TGTGCCAGCAGACCCCAGGCGACCGGGGAGCTGTTTTTT.

This sequence joins TRBV6-5 and TRBJ1-4; TRBD1 matches at 12 bases. Trimming cost V 5 bases and J 8 bases; bases outside gene matches: 3. Germline V CDR1 and CDR2: MNHEY, SVGAGI. This CDR3 is 14 amino acids long. The CDR3 loop reads CASSRDRGQEKLFF. The CDR3 coding sequence is TGTGCCAGCAGTCGGGACAGGGGGCAGGAAAAACTGTTTTTT.

The chain carries TRBV3-1 (or the pseudogene TRBV3-2) and TRBJ1-2; D unclear. Germline V CDR1 and CDR2: LGHDT, YNNKEL (reference sequence). The CDR3 spans 12 residues. The V and J ends lost 0 bases and 4 bases respectively, with 3 bases between them. CDR3 sequence reads: CASSQESYGYTF. CDR3 nucleotide sequence: TGTGCCAGCAGCCAAGAAAGCTATGGCTACACCTTC.

The V call is TRBV19, the J call TRBJ2-1; 9 bases are shared with TRBD2. In germline, CDR1 is LNHDA, CDR2 SQIVND (reference sequence). The CDR3 has 15 residues. Trimming removed 9 bases from V and 4 bases from J; junction bases left unmatched: 10. The CDR3 sequence is CASALTSGLYNEQFF. CDR3 nucleotides: TGTGCCAGCGCACTGACTAGCGGATTATACAATGAGCAGTTCTTC.

The rearrangement joins TRBV20-1 to TRBJ1-4, with 8 positions matching TRBD1. Germline assignment: CDR1 DFQATT and CDR2 SNEGSKA (reference sequence). The V segment lost 3 bases and the J segment 8 bases; nucleotides outside the gene matches: 8. The CDR3 has 14 amino acids. The CDR3, as DNA: TGCAGTGCTAGTGACGGACAGGGCCACGAAAAACTGTTTTTT. Encoded protein: CSASDGQGHEKLFF.

The chain carries TRBV6-5 and TRBJ1-3, with no clear D. The ends were cut back, 3 bases at V and 3 bases at J, with 9 bases in the middle. The CDR3 has 14 amino acids. Germline CDR1 is MNHEY and CDR2 is SVGAGI. CDR3 loop: CASSYAGVGNTIYF. The DNA of the CDR3 is TGTGCCAGCAGTTATGCCGGGGTTGGAAACACCATATATTTT.

The chain has TRBV7-9 and TRBJ1-2, with 8 bases matching TRBD1. The CDR3 totals 16 residues. After removal of 4 bases from V and 7 bases from J, the junction contained 14 bases not matched to a gene. Germline V gene data show CDR1 as SEHNR and CDR2 as FQNEAQ (reference sequence). The CDR3 bases are TGTGCCAGCAGCTCCGACAGGGGATCCCCTGGTGGTGGCTACACCTTC. It codes for CASSSDRGSPGGGYTF.

The V call is TRBV18, the J call TRBJ1-2, with TRBD1 identical over 8 bases. J gave up 4 bases and V 3 bases, and 7 bases lay outside the gene matches. The germline CDR1 and CDR2 sequences are KGHSH and LQKENI. CDR3 length: 15 amino acids. The CDR3 loop is CASSPGTGGIYGYTF. The DNA of the CDR3 is TGTGCCAGCTCACCCGGGACAGGCGGAATCTATGGCTACACCTTC.

The chain uses TRBV25-1 and TRBJ2-5; 10 positions agree with TRBD1. Germline V lookup: CDR1 MGHDK, CDR2 SYGVNS. With V trimmed by 3 bases and J by 4 bases, 8 bases remained unmatched. This CDR3 has 16 amino acids. The CDR3 is CASSDLGQGVSETQYF. In DNA, the CDR3 is TGTGCCAGCAGTGACCTTGGACAGGGGGTATCAGAGACCCAGTACTTC.

This CDR3 is CASSPPIKGYGNTIYF. The CDR3 DNA reads as TGTGCCAGCTCACCTCCCATCAAGGGGTATGGAAACACCATATATTTT. This chain links TRBV18 with TRBJ1-3, with D possibly TRBD1 on 5 matching bases. Germline assignment: CDR1 KGHSH and CDR2 LQKENI. The CDR3 is 16 amino acids. Trimming stripped 3 bases from V and 3 bases from J, with 15 bases between.

V is TRBV19 and J is TRBJ1-5; no definite D call. The CDR3 runs to 15 residues. CDR1 LNHDA and CDR2 SQIVND come from the germline V gene (reference sequence). The V end lost 3 bases, the J end lost 0 bases, and 9 bases lay between the germline ends. CDR3 amino acids: CASSMSEYSNQPQHF. The CDR3 nucleotides read TGTGCCAGTAGTATGTCCGAATATAGCAATCAGCCCCAGCATTTT.

CDR3 DNA sequence: TGTGCCAGTAGTACCGCCTTTGGTGAAAAACTGTTTTTT. It translates to CASSTAFGEKLFF. The chain has TRBV19 and TRBJ1-4; D is unresolved. Trimming took off 4 bases at V and 7 bases at J, with 10 bases between the two ends. This CDR3 contains 13 residues. Germline V gene lookup returns CDR1 LNHDA and CDR2 SQIVND (reference sequence).

The chain recombines TRBV11-2 with TRBJ1-2; D perhaps matches TRBD1 (6 bases). The V end was cut by 6 bases, the J end by 4 bases, with 15 bases between. The CDR3 length is 14 residues. Germline V gene sequence: CDR1 SGHAT, CDR2 FQNNGV. CDR3 sequence reads: CASRKQGASYGYTF. In DNA form, the CDR3 reads TGTGCCAGCAGGAAACAGGGCGCGTCCTATGGCTACACCTTC.

The chain uses TRBV6-5 and TRBJ1-1, with 10 bases aligning to TRBD1. CDR3 length equals 14 residues. J gave up 2 bases and V 6 bases, and 3 bases lay outside the gene matches. CDR1 and CDR2 from the germline V gene are MNHEY and SVGAGI. The CDR3, as DNA: TGTGCCAGCAGCCGGGACAGGGGTAACACTGAAGCTTTCTTT. Translation gives CASSRDRGNTEAFF.

The chain employs TRBV11-1 and TRBJ2-5, with a weak D call TRBD2 (5 bases). This CDR3 spans 13 amino acids. Trimming took off 5 bases at V and 3 bases at J, with 10 bases between the two ends. Germline-derived CDR1 and CDR2 are SGHAT and FQDESV (reference sequence). CDR3 sequence (DNA): TGTGCCAGCAGCCCGGACTTAGAAGAGACCCAGTACTTC. Translating it yields CASSPDLEETQYF.

The chain carries TRBV6-5 and TRBJ1-1, with D tentatively TRBD1 (6 bases). The CDR3 totals 14 residues. The V gene's germline CDR1 is MNHEY and CDR2 SVGAGI. Trimming cost V 6 bases and J 1 base, with 12 bases left between them. Here the CDR3 DNA reads TGTGCCAGCAGCCCAGGACAGCGGAACACTGAAGCTTTCTTT. This translates into CASSPGQRNTEAFF.

DNA of the CDR3: TGCAGCGTTGACCCTGTTGGCAATGAGCAGTTCTTC. Its protein product is CSVDPVGNEQFF. V is TRBV29-1 and J is TRBJ2-1; D is uncertain. CDR3 length: 12 amino acids. V lost 3 bases to trimming and J lost 6 bases, with 9 bases between them. In germline, CDR1 is SQVTM, CDR2 ANQGSEA.

The rearrangement links TRBV20-1 to TRBJ1-2; D is unresolved. The CDR3 has 10 residues. Germline V CDR1 and CDR2: DFQATT, SNEGSKA (reference sequence). V was shortened by 4 bases and J by 8 bases, with 8 bases between the two germline ends. The CDR3 DNA follows: TGCAGTGCTAAAACAGCCGGCTACACCTTC. Residues: CSAKTAGYTF.

The genes are TRBV7-9 and TRBJ1-2; 10 bases line up with TRBD1. The CDR3 extends over 15 amino acids. Trimming at V came to 5 bases and at J to 3 bases, leaving 6 bases not matched to a gene. Per germline, CDR1 SEHNR and CDR2 FQNEAQ (reference sequence). CDR3 nucleotides: TGTGCCAGCAGCCTCCAGGGACAGGGGCACTATGGCTACACCTTC. As protein: CASSLQGQGHYGYTF.

J is TRBJ2-7 and V is TRBV2; possible D gene TRBD2, 5 bases. The length of the CDR3 is 14 residues. Germline CDR1 SNHLY, CDR2 FYNNEI. The germline V and J ends were trimmed by 3 bases and 4 bases, with 13 bases remaining between them. DNA for the CDR3: TGTGCCAGCAGTGAGCCCTCCCCGGGGTACGAGCAGTACTTC. It specifies CASSEPSPGYEQYF. Full variable domain (missing parts from reference TRBV2 and TRBJ2-7): EPEVTQTPSHQVTQMGQEVILRCVPISNHLYFYWYRQILGQKVEFLVSFYNNEISEKSEIFDDQFSVERPDGSNFTLKIRSTKLEDSAMYFCASSEPSPGYEQYFGPGTRLTVT.

This chain links TRBV3-1 (or the pseudogene TRBV3-2) with TRBJ1-2; a possible D gene is TRBD1 (5 bases). Germline lookup yields CDR1 LGHDT and CDR2 YNNKEL (reference sequence). There are 15 residues in the CDR3. Trimming took off 1 base at V and 8 bases at J, with 17 bases between the two ends. The CDR3 loop reads CASSQGVGETRGYTF. CDR3 bases: TGTGCCAGCAGCCAAGGGGTGGGGGAGACAAGGGGCTACACCTTC.

The CDR3 loop reads CASSGISGGPDSYEQYF. In nucleotides, the CDR3 is TGTGCCAGCAGTGGGATTAGCGGGGGCCCTGACTCCTACGAGCAGTACTTC. V usage is TRBV2 and J usage is TRBJ2-7, with TRBD2 matching 9 bases. Unmatched junction bases numbered 10, after V lost 4 bases and J lost 0 bases. The CDR3 consists of 17 residues. Germline V lookup: CDR1 SNHLY, CDR2 FYNNEI.

This chain uses TRBV29-1 with TRBJ2-3, with TRBD2 identical over 10 bases. There are 14 residues in the CDR3. The germline gives CDR1 SQVTM, CDR2 ANQGSEA. The V segment lost 6 bases and the J segment 0 bases; nucleotides outside the gene matches: 3. CDR3 region: CSVPTSGSTDTQYF. The CDR3 nucleotides are TGCAGCGTCCCGACTAGCGGGAGCACAGATACGCAGTATTTT.

J is TRBJ2-3 and V is TRBV10-3; D perhaps matches TRBD2 (7 bases). V was cut by 2 bases and J by 1 base, with 10 bases left in between. Germline V gene lookup returns CDR1 ENHRY and CDR2 SYGVKD. This CDR3 spans 15 amino acids. CDR3 DNA: TGTGCCATCAGTGAGGCGGGGGCAGGCACAGATACGCAGTATTTT. Protein: CAISEAGAGTDTQYF.

The V gene is TRBV12-3 or TRBV12-4, the J gene TRBJ1-2; D remains ambiguous. Deletions cut 2 bases from V and 2 bases from J, with 0 bases between. The CDR3 runs to 11 residues. The CDR3 loop is CASSLNYGYTF. CDR3 nucleotide sequence: TGTGCCAGCAGTTTAAACTATGGCTACACCTTC.

The chain is built from TRBV5-8 and TRBJ2-1; D uncertain. CDR1 SGHTS and CDR2 YDEGEE come from the germline V gene. The germline V and J ends were trimmed by 0 bases and 10 bases, with 5 bases remaining between them. The CDR3 is 11 amino acids. The CDR3 sequence is CASSLEVEQFF. The CDR3 DNA reads as TGTGCCAGCAGCTTGGAGGTGGAGCAGTTCTTC. The entire variable domain, with the rest obtained from reference TRBV5-8 and TRBJ2-1, is as follows: EAGVTQSPTHLIKTRGQQATLRCSPISGHTSVYWYQQALGLGLQFLLWYDEGEERNRGNFPPRFSGRQFPNYSSELNVNALELEDSALYLCASSLEVEQFFGPGTRLTVL.

The V gene is TRBV12-3 or TRBV12-4, the J gene TRBJ2-3; D gene uncertain. V dropped 6 bases and J dropped 6 bases, with 7 bases sitting between them. CDR3 size: 11 residues. This CDR3 is CASSRADTQYF. CDR3 coding DNA: TGTGCCAGCAGCCGCGCGGATACGCAGTATTTT.

The chain uses TRBV7-2 and TRBJ2-5; D is perhaps TRBD1 or TRBD2 (5 bases each). Germline V gene lookup returns CDR1 SGHTA and CDR2 FQGNSA. The CDR3 length is 14 residues. Trimming stripped 1 base from V and 1 base from J, with 7 bases between. DNA for the CDR3: TGTGCCAGCAGCTTAGGGGGGACCCAAGAGACCCAGTACTTC. Its protein product is CASSLGGTQETQYF.

The V and J genes are TRBV3-1 (or the pseudogene TRBV3-2) and TRBJ2-7; D is uncertain. Germline lookup yields CDR1 LGHDT and CDR2 YNNKEL (reference sequence). The CDR3 contains 13 residues. V was clipped by 3 bases and J by 10 bases, with 16 bases between them. DNA of the CDR3: TGTGCCAGCAGCCAGGAGCAAGCTTCTTCACAGTACTTC. Its translation: CASSQEQASSQYF.